Following are 24 T cell receptor beta chains from one sample sequenced in a study of blood T cell repertoires in COVID-19. Profiled with immunoSEQ multiplex PCR; TCRdb holds only in-frame clones, not every one. The sample lists some 320,000 clones, 90% occurring once. The sequencing input was PBMCs or T cells enriched from blood (not recorded which). The receptors derive from a man between 60 and 75 years old who had recovered from COVID-19.

The genes are TRBV18 and TRBJ1-5; weak D call: TRBD1 (6 bases). V was trimmed by 1 base and J by 2 bases, leaving 6 bases between them. Germline loops: CDR1 KGHSH, CDR2 LQKENI. The CDR3 length is 14 residues. Written as DNA, the CDR3 is TGTGCCAGCTCACCACAGGGGGGCAATCAGCCCCAGCATTTT. Residues: CASSPQGGNQPQHF.

The rearrangement links TRBV10-2 to TRBJ2-1; TRBD2 aligns across 8 bases. CDR1 and CDR2 (germline): WSHSY, SAAADI. The J segment lost 3 bases and the V segment lost 3 bases, leaving 4 bases of the junction unmatched. This CDR3 has 15 amino acids. CDR3 amino acids: CASSEIAGNYNEQFF. Written as DNA, the CDR3 is TGCGCCAGCAGTGAAATAGCGGGAAACTACAATGAGCAGTTCTTC.

The chain is built from TRBV11-2 and TRBJ1-3; a possible D gene is TRBD1 (6 bases). In germline, CDR1 is SGHAT, CDR2 FQNNGV. V shed 0 bases and J shed 3 bases, with 21 bases lying between them. This CDR3 is built from 19 residues. CDR3 protein: CASSLDRLEQGSLGNTIYF. The CDR3 DNA follows: TGTGCCAGCAGCTTAGATAGGCTGGAACAGGGTAGTCTTGGAAACACCATATATTTT.

V and J are TRBV6-2 or TRBV6-3 and TRBJ2-2; TRBD1 matches 11 bases. Germline trimming cut 4 bases from V and 11 bases from J; bases unmatched to any gene: 6. The CDR3 length is 14 residues. Per the germline V gene, CDR1 is MNHEY and CDR2 is SVGEGT. The CDR3 sequence: CASSLMDRGRELFF. CDR3 bases: TGTGCCAGCAGTTTAATGGACAGGGGGCGTGAGCTGTTTTTT.

The chain employs TRBV7-2 and TRBJ1-5, with D perhaps TRBD1 (6 bases). The CDR3 sequence is 17 residues long. V was cut by 2 bases and J by 0 bases, with 14 bases left in between. Germline V lookup: CDR1 SGHTA, CDR2 FQGNSA. CDR3 coding DNA: TGTGCCAGCAGCTTAACCTACAGGGAAAATAGCAATCAGCCCCAGCATTTT. Amino acid sequence: CASSLTYRENSNQPQHF.

This clone was seen ten or more times. The rearrangement joins TRBV6-1 to TRBJ2-3; TRBD2 matches at 7 bases. V lost 1 base, J lost 3 bases, and 7 bases stayed unmatched. CDR1 and CDR2 from the germline V gene are MNHNS and SASEGT. The CDR3 spans 16 residues. DNA for the CDR3: TGTGCCAGCAGTGAAGAGGCGGGGGATCCTACAGATACGCAGTATTTT. Its translation is CASSEEAGDPTDTQYF.

The chain is built from TRBV5-1 and TRBJ2-5, with D maybe TRBD2 (6 bases). Per the germline V gene, CDR1 is SGHRS and CDR2 is YFSETQ. The ends were cut back, 7 bases at V and 1 base at J, with 14 bases in the middle. This CDR3 has 14 residues. CDR3 coding DNA: TGCGCCAGCGAGTCGGGTAGCGGCCAAGAGACCCAGTACTTC. This gives the protein CASESGSGQETQYF.

The chain recombines TRBV20-1 with TRBJ2-7; 15 bases fit TRBD2. Trimming cost V 3 bases and J 1 base; bases outside gene matches: 7. This CDR3 contains 17 residues. Germline V gene data show CDR1 as DFQATT and CDR2 as SNEGSKA (reference sequence). The CDR3 loop reads CSASGLAGGPSSYEQYF. The CDR3 region has the DNA TGCAGTGCTAGTGGACTAGCGGGAGGGCCGTCGTCCTACGAGCAGTACTTC.

This chain links TRBV6-1 with TRBJ2-7; no reliable D call. V shed 3 bases and J shed 3 bases, with 6 bases lying between them. From germline, CDR1 is MNHNS and CDR2 SASEGT. This CDR3 contains 12 residues. This CDR3 is CASSDDFYEQYF. Written as DNA, the CDR3 is TGTGCCAGCAGTGATGACTTCTACGAGCAGTACTTC.

J is TRBJ1-1 and V is TRBV7-2; D possibly corresponds to TRBD1 (6 bases). In germline, CDR1 is SGHTA, CDR2 FQGNSA. Trimming cost V 6 bases and J 1 base, with 9 bases left between them. The CDR3 length is 13 residues. This CDR3 is CASSPQGNTEAFF. The CDR3 region has the DNA TGTGCCAGCAGTCCACAGGGGAACACTGAAGCTTTCTTT.

This clone was detected only once. This sequence joins TRBV21-1 and TRBJ1-2; whether TRBD1, the table's D call, matches the DNA was not checked. TRBV21-1 is tagged as a pseudogene. CDR3 size: 16 residues. The CDR3 region is CASSKGGQGTFYGYTF. The CDR3 bases are TGTGCCAGCAGCAAGGGAGGACAGGGGACATTCTATGGCTACACCTTC.

CDR3 bases: TGTGCCAGCAGCACAACAACGGGACAGATCTATGGCTACACCTTC. The encoded protein is CASSTTTGQIYGYTF. The rearrangement links TRBV6-5 to TRBJ1-2; 7 bases are shared with TRBD1. Germline V gene lookup returns CDR1 MNHEY and CDR2 SVGAGI. V trimming: 6 bases; J trimming: 4 bases; junction bases outside the gene matches: 11. The CDR3 totals 15 residues.

This rearrangement joins TRBV19 to TRBJ1-2, with TRBD1 matching 8 bases. This CDR3 has 13 amino acids. Per the germline V gene, CDR1 is LNHDA and CDR2 is SQIVND (reference sequence). V trimming: 5 bases; J trimming: 4 bases; junction bases outside the gene matches: 3. This chain's CDR3 is CASSEQGAYGYTF. CDR3 DNA: TGTGCCAGTAGTGAGCAGGGGGCCTATGGCTACACCTTC.

V is TRBV5-6 and J is TRBJ1-2, with TRBD1 identical over 7 bases. The V segment lost 4 bases and the J segment 1 base; nucleotides outside the gene matches: 7. This CDR3 is 15 amino acids long. Germline V CDR1 and CDR2: SGHDT, YYEEEE. DNA for the CDR3: TGTGCCAGCAGCAAATACAGGGGAAATAACTATGGCTACACCTTC. This encodes CASSKYRGNNYGYTF.

The chain links TRBV2 to TRBJ2-1; 7 nucleotides line up with TRBD1. Germline trimming cut 6 bases from V and 3 bases from J; bases unmatched to any gene: 5. This CDR3 region has 14 residues. Germline V lookup: CDR1 SNHLY, CDR2 FYNNEI. CDR3 region: CASSGRQGYNEQFF. The CDR3 coding sequence is TGTGCCAGCAGCGGTAGACAGGGCTACAATGAGCAGTTCTTC.

V is TRBV4-3 and J is TRBJ2-1, with TRBD2 as a possible D gene (7 bases). Trimming removed 1 base from V and 9 bases from J, with 19 bases in between. The CDR3 loop spans 16 amino acids. Germline V lookup: CDR1 LGHNA, CDR2 YSLEER. CDR3: CASSQGEGTGRVEQFF. The CDR3 region has the DNA TGCGCCAGCAGCCAAGGGGAGGGTACAGGGAGAGTTGAGCAGTTCTTC.

This chain uses TRBV7-2 with TRBJ1-1; 7 bases map to TRBD1. The ends lost 5 bases at V and 2 bases at J; junction bases unmatched: 8. The CDR3 has 15 residues. The germline gives CDR1 SGHTA, CDR2 FQGNSA. CDR3 DNA: TGTGCCAGCAGCCCACAGGGGCACGGCAACACTGAAGCTTTCTTT. The encoded protein is CASSPQGHGNTEAFF.

V usage is TRBV30 and J usage is TRBJ1-2; TRBD1 is a possible D gene (5 bases). Germline V gives CDR1 GTSNPN, CDR2 SVGIG (reference sequence). The V and J ends lost 0 bases and 7 bases respectively, with 12 bases between them. This CDR3 spans 13 amino acids. The CDR3 here is CAWSVLRDSGYTF. CDR3 in DNA: TGTGCCTGGAGTGTACTAAGAGACAGTGGCTACACCTTC.

This clone was seen a single time. The chain links TRBV29-1 to TRBJ1-4; tentatively, D is TRBD1 (6 bases). Germline V gene lookup returns CDR1 SQVTM and CDR2 ANQGSEA. Trimming left V 3 bases short and J 1 base short, with 6 bases between. CDR3 length: 13 residues. This CDR3 reads CSVDRGTNEKLFF. Written as DNA, the CDR3 is TGCAGCGTTGACAGGGGAACTAATGAAAAACTGTTTTTT.

The chain carries TRBV19 and TRBJ1-2; TRBD1 matches 9 bases. The CDR3 consists of 15 residues. With V trimmed by 5 bases and J by 1 base, 5 bases remained unmatched. Germline loops: CDR1 LNHDA, CDR2 SQIVND (reference sequence). The CDR3 loop is CASSWDRAYNYGYTF. Written as DNA, the CDR3 is TGTGCCAGTAGTTGGGACAGGGCCTATAACTATGGCTACACCTTC.

This clone was seen only once. The chain carries TRBV2 and TRBJ2-2; no firm D call. Deletions cut 4 bases from V and 4 bases from J, with 4 bases between. Germline V CDR1 and CDR2: SNHLY, FYNNEI. The CDR3 extends over 12 amino acids. The CDR3 is CASSAGTGELFF. The CDR3 DNA sequence: TGTGCCAGCAGTGCGGGCACCGGGGAGCTGTTTTTT.

CDR3 sequence (DNA): TGCGCCAGCAGCTTGGCTACAAACGACTTGGGCACCGGGGAGCTGTTTTTT. It is translated as CASSLATNDLGTGELFF. The V and J genes are TRBV5-1 and TRBJ2-2; no reliable D call. Germline CDR1 is SGHRS and CDR2 is YFSETQ. V was cut by 0 bases and J by 4 bases, with 16 bases left in between. The CDR3 loop spans 17 amino acids. Using reference TRBV5-1 and TRBJ2-2 for the parts outside the CDR3, the full variable domain is KAGVTQTPRYLIKTRGQQVTLSCSPISGHRSVSWYQQTPGQGLQFLFEYFSETQRNKGNFPGRFSGRQFSNSRSEMNVSTLELGDSALYLCASSLATNDLGTGELFFGEGSRLTVL.

The CDR3 nucleotides are TGTGCCAGCAGTGAGGTTCGGGAGTGGCGGGGTGAGCAGTTCTTC. Its protein product is CASSEVREWRGEQFF. The chain uses TRBV6-1 and TRBJ2-1; tentatively, D is TRBD2 (6 bases). This CDR3 is built from 15 residues. V was pared by 3 bases and J by 9 bases, with 18 bases between. Germline V CDR1 and CDR2: MNHNS, SASEGT.

The chain carries TRBV4-1 and TRBJ1-6; 12 bases map to TRBD1. V trimming: 1 base; J trimming: 9 bases; junction bases outside the gene matches: 4. Germline loops: CDR1 MGHRA, CDR2 YSYEKL. CDR3 length: 16 amino acids. The CDR3 DNA sequence: TGCGCCAGCAGCCAAGTTGGGACAGGGGGCATTTCACCCCTCCACTTT. Amino acid sequence: CASSQVGTGGISPLHF.